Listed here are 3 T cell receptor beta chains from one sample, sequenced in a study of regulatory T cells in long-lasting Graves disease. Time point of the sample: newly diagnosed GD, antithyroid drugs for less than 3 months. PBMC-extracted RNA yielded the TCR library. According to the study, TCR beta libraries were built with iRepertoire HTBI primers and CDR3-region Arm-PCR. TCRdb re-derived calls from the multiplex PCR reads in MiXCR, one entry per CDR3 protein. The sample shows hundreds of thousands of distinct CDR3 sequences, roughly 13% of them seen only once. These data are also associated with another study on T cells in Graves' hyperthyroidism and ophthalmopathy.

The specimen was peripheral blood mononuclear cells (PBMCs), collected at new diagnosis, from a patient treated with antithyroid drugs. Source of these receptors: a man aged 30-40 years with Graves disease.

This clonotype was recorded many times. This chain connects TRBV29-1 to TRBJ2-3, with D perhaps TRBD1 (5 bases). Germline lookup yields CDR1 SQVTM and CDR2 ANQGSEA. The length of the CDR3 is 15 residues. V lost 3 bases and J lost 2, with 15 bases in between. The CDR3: CSVDLGLPATDTQYF. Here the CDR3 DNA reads TGCAGCGTTGACCTGGGGCTTCCCGCCACAGATACGCAGTATTTT.

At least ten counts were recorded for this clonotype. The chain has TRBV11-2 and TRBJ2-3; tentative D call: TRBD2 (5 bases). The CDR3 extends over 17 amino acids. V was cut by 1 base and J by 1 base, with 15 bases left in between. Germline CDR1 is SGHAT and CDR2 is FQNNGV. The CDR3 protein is CASSLGSGSLGTDTQYF. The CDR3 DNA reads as TGTGCCAGCAGCTTAGGGTCGGGGTCGCTGGGCACAGATACGCAGTATTTT.

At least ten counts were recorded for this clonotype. The CDR3 bases are TGTGCCAGTAGTATCCCCGGTTCAAGAGGCGAAAAACTGTTTTTT. It codes for CASSIPGSRGEKLFF. The chain recombines TRBV19 with TRBJ1-4; D gene ambiguous. V lost 3 bases to trimming and J lost 8 bases, with 16 bases between them. CDR1 is LNHDA and CDR2 is SQIVND in the germline V gene (reference sequence). This CDR3 spans 15 amino acids.